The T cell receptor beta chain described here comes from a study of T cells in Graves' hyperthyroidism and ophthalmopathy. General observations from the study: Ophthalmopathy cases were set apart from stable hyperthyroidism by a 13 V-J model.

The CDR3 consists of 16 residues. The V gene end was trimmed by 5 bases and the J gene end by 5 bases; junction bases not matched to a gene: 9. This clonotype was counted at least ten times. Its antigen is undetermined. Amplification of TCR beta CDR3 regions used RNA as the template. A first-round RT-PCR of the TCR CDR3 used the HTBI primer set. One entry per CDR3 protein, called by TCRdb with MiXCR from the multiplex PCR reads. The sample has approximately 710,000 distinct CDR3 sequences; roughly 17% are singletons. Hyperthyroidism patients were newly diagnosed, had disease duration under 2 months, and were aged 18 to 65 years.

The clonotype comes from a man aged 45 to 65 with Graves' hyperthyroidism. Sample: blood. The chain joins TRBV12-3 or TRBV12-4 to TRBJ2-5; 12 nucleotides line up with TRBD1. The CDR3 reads CASSETGTGGRETQYF. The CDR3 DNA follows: TGTGCCAGCAGTGAGACCGGGACAGGGGGCCGTGAGACCCAGTACTTC.